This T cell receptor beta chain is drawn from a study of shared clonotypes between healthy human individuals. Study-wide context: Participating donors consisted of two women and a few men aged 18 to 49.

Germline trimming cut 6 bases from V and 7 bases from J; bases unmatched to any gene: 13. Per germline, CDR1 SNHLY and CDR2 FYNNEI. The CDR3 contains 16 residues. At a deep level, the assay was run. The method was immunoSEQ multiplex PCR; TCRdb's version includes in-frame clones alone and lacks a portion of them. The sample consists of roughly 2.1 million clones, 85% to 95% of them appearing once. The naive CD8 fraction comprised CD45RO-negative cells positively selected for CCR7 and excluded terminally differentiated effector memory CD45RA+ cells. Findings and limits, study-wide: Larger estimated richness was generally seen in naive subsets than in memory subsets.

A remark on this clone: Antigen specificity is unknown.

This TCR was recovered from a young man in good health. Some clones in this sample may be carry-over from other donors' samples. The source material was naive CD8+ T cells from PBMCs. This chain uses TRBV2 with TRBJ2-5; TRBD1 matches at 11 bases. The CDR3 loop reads CASRRRTGGSLGTQYF. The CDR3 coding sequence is TGTGCCAGCAGAAGGAGGACAGGGGGCTCCCTAGGGACCCAGTACTTC.